This T cell receptor (beta chain) originates from a study of beta chain features in type 1 diabetes. Reverse transcribing all isolated RNA meant expressed TCRB transcripts were sequenced. Generated by immunoSEQ multiplex PCR, the TCRdb table keeps only in-frame clones and is missing some. Found here are 130,000 to 150,000 clones, nearly 9.5% of them singletons; the top ten hold 0.55% to 0.85%. The sample holds a few counts of this clone. The V gene's germline CDR1 is SQVTM and CDR2 ANQGSEA. The CDR3 is made up of 13 amino acids. V was pared by 7 bases and J by 5 bases, with 4 bases of the junction left unmatched.

This TCR was recovered from a man between 18 and 35 years old in good health. The sample comprised central memory CD4+ T cells from blood. The genes are TRBV29-1 and TRBJ2-3; 12 bases are shared with TRBD2. The DNA for the CDR3 is TGCAGCGGTCTAGCGGGGGGGGGAGATACGCAGTATTTT. This codes for CSGLAGGGDTQYF.